This TCR beta chain was recovered during a study of early T cells in non-severe SARS-CoV-2 infection. CDR3 length: 15 residues. V lost 5 bases, J lost 2 bases, and 16 bases lay in between. Germline V lookup: CDR1 SGHRS, CDR2 YFSETQ. By share, this clonotype ranks as medium-sized. Individual cDNA molecules received unique molecular identifiers during library preparation. TCRdb called the 5' RACE reads again in MiXCR, with one record for every CDR3 protein. Of fewer than 25,000 distinct CDR3 sequences listed, around 4.2% are singletons. Sequencing was done on a sample of whole blood. This chain connects TRBV5-1 to TRBJ1-2; D might be TRBD1 (5 bases). This clonotype originated in an adult who was a healthcare worker with PCR-confirmed SARS-CoV-2 infection or an uninfected control (not recorded which). The CDR3 region has the DNA TGCGCCAGCAGAGCACCTCAGGAGGGGAACTATGGCTACACCTTC. As protein: CASRAPQEGNYGYTF.